One sample yielded the 9 T cell receptor beta chains listed below, sequenced in a study of blood T cells in healthy people across ages. Primed by a sample-barcoded 5' primer and a J-beta primer mix, a second PCR proceeded for 7 to 11 cycles. TCRdb redid the calling of the 5' RACE reads with MiXCR, one entry per CDR3 protein. The sample records about 640,000 distinct CDR3 sequences, under 65% being singletons. The specimen sequenced was blood. These receptors originate from a man aged 55 to 70 in good health.

This chain links TRBV29-1 with TRBJ2-4, with 11 bases identical to TRBD2. The length of the CDR3 is 14 residues. CDR1 SQVTM and CDR2 ANQGSEA come from the germline V gene. The V segment lost 4 bases and the J segment 7 bases; nucleotides outside the gene matches: 6. CDR3 sequence (DNA): TGCAGCGTTGGAGATAGCGGGGGGGCCAACATTCAGTACTTC. Encoded protein: CSVGDSGGANIQYF.

The V and J genes are TRBV29-1 and TRBJ2-3, with 7 bases matching TRBD1. The CDR3 is made up of 14 amino acids. Germline V gene sequence: CDR1 SQVTM, CDR2 ANQGSEA. The V segment lost 7 bases and the J segment 0 bases; nucleotides outside the gene matches: 7. The CDR3 DNA sequence: TGCAGCGGTAAAGGACAGGCTAGCACAGATACGCAGTATTTT. Its translation is CSGKGQASTDTQYF.

The chain recombines TRBV7-2 with TRBJ1-5, with D hard to call. CDR1 and CDR2 (germline): SGHTA, FQGNSA. Trimming took off 3 bases at V and 0 bases at J, with 15 bases between the two ends. CDR3 length: 17 residues. CDR3 residues: CASSLEGSAYSNQPQHF. The CDR3 DNA reads TGTGCCAGCAGCTTGGAAGGTTCGGCGTATAGCAATCAGCCCCAGCATTTT.

V usage is TRBV7-6 and J usage is TRBJ1-4; 9 bases are a match to TRBD1. CDR1 and CDR2 from the germline V gene are SGHVS and FNYEAQ. J was trimmed by 4 bases and V by 4 bases; bases with no gene match: 10. There are 17 residues in the CDR3. The CDR3 region has the DNA TGTGCCAGCAGCTCCCTTTACAGGGGGCGGGGTAATGAAAAACTGTTTTTT. Translating it yields CASSSLYRGRGNEKLFF.

The rearrangement uses TRBV16 and TRBJ1-4, with no clear D. Germline CDR1 reads KGHSY; CDR2 reads FQNENV. Trimming stripped 0 bases from V and 7 bases from J, with 6 bases between. The CDR3 has 13 residues. CDR3 protein: CASSQSLGEKLFF. DNA for the CDR3: TGTGCCAGCAGCCAATCGCTGGGTGAAAAACTGTTTTTT. The complete variable domain, with remaining parts taken from reference TRBV16 and TRBJ1-4, reads GEEVAQTPKHLVRGEGQKAKLYCAPIKGHSYVFWYQQVLKNEFKFLISFQNENVFDETGMPKERFSAKCLPNSPCSLEIQATKLEDSAVYFCASSQSLGEKLFFGSGTQLSVL.

For the CDR3, the DNA is TGTGCCACCCATGAGGGGGGCAGGGCGGGAGGCTACACCTTC. This translates into CATHEGGRAGGYTF. The rearrangement links TRBV28 to TRBJ1-2; D might be TRBD1 (6 bases). V was cut by 10 bases and J by 8 bases, with 23 bases left in between. The CDR3 has 14 amino acids. The germline gives CDR1 MDHEN, CDR2 SYDVKM.

As regards this clonotype: This could be a read error, since a much larger clone is one nucleotide away. The gene calls are TRBV2 and TRBJ1-5; 7 nucleotides line up with TRBD1. Germline V gene lookup returns CDR1 SNHLY and CDR2 FYNNEI. There are 15 residues in the CDR3. CDR3 sequence: CASTEDSTGTQPQHF. Here the CDR3 DNA reads TGTGCCAGCACTGAAGATTCGACAGGGACTCAGCCCCAGCATTTT.

The V and J genes are TRBV5-1 and TRBJ2-1, with D perhaps TRBD1 or TRBD2 (5 bases each). The CDR3 sequence is 12 residues long. Trimming left V 3 bases short and J 10 bases short, with 11 bases between. Germline V gives CDR1 SGHRS, CDR2 YFSETQ. CDR3 in amino acids: CASSYWDAEQFF. CDR3 sequence (DNA): TGCGCCAGCAGCTACTGGGACGCGGAGCAGTTCTTC.

The chain employs TRBV14 and TRBJ2-1; 9 bases map to TRBD2. The assigned J gene may be wrong: the sequence end matches TRBJ2-7 better. The CDR3 totals 16 residues. Germline-derived CDR1 and CDR2 are SGHDN and FVKESK. CDR3 in amino acids: CASSQVGGGAYNEQYF. In DNA, the CDR3 is TGTGCCAGCAGCCAAGTTGGCGGGGGGGCTTACAATGAGCAGTACTTC.